The 14 T cell receptor beta chains below were found in one sample sequenced in a study of beta chain features in type 1 diabetes. The investigators reverse transcribed all of the isolated RNA, so they sequenced expressed TCRB transcripts. Assay: immunoSEQ multiplex PCR; the TCRdb copy retains only in-frame clones and omits some. The sample lists about 300,000 clones, approximately 12% occurring once. These receptors lack a known antigen. Study conclusions and caveats: TCRB CDR3s were moderately but significantly shorter in Type 1 diabetes patients in all four CD4+ subsets.

Material: naive CD4+ T cells from blood. All receptors come from a woman younger than 30 with type 1 diabetes.

V and J are TRBV13 and TRBJ2-4; no definite D call. Between the trimmed V and J ends, which lost 0 bases and 3 bases, there was a span of 18 bases. CDR3 length equals 18 residues. The germline V gene has CDR1 PRHDT and CDR2 FYEKMQ (reference sequence). The CDR3 spells CASSLGRVGPVLKNIQYF. The CDR3 nucleotides read TGTGCCAGCAGCTTAGGCCGGGTTGGTCCGGTCCTCAAAAACATTCAGTACTTC.

This clone has more than one count but fewer than ten. The genes are TRBV5-4 and TRBJ2-5; 12 bases are a match to TRBD2. The germline V gene encodes CDR1 SGHNT and CDR2 YYREEE (reference sequence). This CDR3 has 17 residues. Losses at the gene ends were 5 bases for V and 3 bases for J; bases not matched to a gene: 11. In DNA, the CDR3 is TGTGCCAGCAGATTGAGCGGACTAGCGGGAAGGAAAGAGACCCAGTACTTC. Translating gives CASRLSGLAGRKETQYF.

This clone was seen a few times. The chain uses TRBV28 and TRBJ2-1; D uncertain. The CDR3 is made up of 13 amino acids. CDR1 is MDHEN and CDR2 is SYDVKM in the germline V gene. V was trimmed by 4 bases and J by 3 bases, leaving 7 bases between them. The DNA of the CDR3 is TGTGCCAGCAGTTGGTCTAGCTACAATGAGCAGTTCTTC. Translation gives CASSWSSYNEQFF.

The chain is built from TRBV6-5 and TRBJ1-1; tentatively, D is TRBD1 (6 bases). V dropped 5 bases and J dropped 2 bases, with 12 bases sitting between them. CDR1 is MNHEY and CDR2 is SVGAGI in the germline V gene. The CDR3 loop spans 14 amino acids. The CDR3 spells CASSINRDNTEAFF. The CDR3 DNA sequence: TGTGCCAGCAGTATAAACAGGGACAACACTGAAGCTTTCTTT.

The chain carries TRBV9 and TRBJ1-5, with a tentative D call TRBD1 (6 bases). Germline loops: CDR1 SGDLS, CDR2 YYNGEE. V was pared by 0 bases and J by 10 bases, with 17 bases between. CDR3 length: 15 amino acids. CDR3 bases: TGTGCCAGCAGCGTAGTGGGGGATCCGGACAGACCCCAGCATTTT. It translates to CASSVVGDPDRPQHF.

The table lists this clone with a few counts. V and J are TRBV5-4 and TRBJ2-1; the D is unclear. Germline assignment: CDR1 SGHNT and CDR2 YYREEE (reference sequence). The CDR3 contains 15 residues. V was trimmed by 1 base and J by 1 base, leaving 9 bases between them. The CDR3 region is CASSLFAVSYNEQFF. CDR3 sequence (DNA): TGTGCCAGCAGCTTGTTCGCGGTTTCCTACAATGAGCAGTTCTTC. Combining the CDR3 with reference TRBV5-4 and TRBJ2-1 gives the whole variable domain ETGVTQSPTHLIKTRGQQVTLRCSSQSGHNTVSWYQQALGQGPQFIFQYYREEENGRGNFPPRFSGLQFPNYSSELNVNALELDDSALYLCASSLFAVSYNEQFFGPGTRLTVL.

J is TRBJ1-5 and V is TRBV28; perhaps TRBD1 as D (5 bases). Germline CDR1 MDHEN, CDR2 SYDVKM. The CDR3 covers 14 residues. V gave up 8 bases and J gave up 7 bases, with 18 bases separating them. The DNA for the CDR3 is TGTGCCAGCGACCTAGGGCAGGGCCCCCAGCCCCAGCATTTT. Translated: CASDLGQGPQPQHF.

The rearrangement uses TRBV1 and TRBJ2-1; the D call in the table, TRBD2, was not verified against the DNA. TRBV1 is annotated as a pseudogene. CDR3 length: 18 residues. CDR3 sequence (DNA): TGCACCAGCAGCCAAGATATCCAGCTAGCGGGAGAAAACAATGAGCAGTTCTTC. Its translation is CTSSQDIQLAGENNEQFF.

This chain uses TRBV15 with TRBJ2-1, with TRBD1 matching 7 bases. Germline V lookup: CDR1 LNHNV, CDR2 YYDKDF (reference sequence). The CDR3 is 14 amino acids. The J segment lost 2 bases and the V segment lost 3 bases, leaving 1 base of the junction unmatched. The DNA of the CDR3 is TGTGCCACCAGCAGTCAGGGGGCCTACAATGAGCAGTTCTTC. Encoded protein: CATSSQGAYNEQFF.

This clone turned up a few times. The J gene is TRBJ2-1, the V gene TRBV13, with D perhaps TRBD2 (6 bases). The CDR3 contains 14 residues. Per germline, CDR1 PRHDT and CDR2 FYEKMQ (reference sequence). Trimming took 5 bases from V and 4 from J, leaving 12 bases between them. The CDR3 protein is CASSRKTSYNEQFF. The CDR3, as DNA: TGTGCCAGCAGCCGAAAGACTAGTTACAATGAGCAGTTCTTC.

This sequence joins TRBV10-3 and TRBJ2-1, with D possibly being TRBD2 (5 bases). The CDR3 extends over 11 amino acids. V lost 7 bases to trimming and J lost 6 bases, with 7 bases between them. CDR1 and CDR2 from the germline V gene are ENHRY and SYGVKD. The CDR3 sequence: CAIKEANEQFF. The CDR3 nucleotides read TGTGCCATCAAGGAGGCCAATGAGCAGTTCTTC.

This sequence joins TRBV10-3 and TRBJ1-2; D is perhaps TRBD1 (5 bases). Trimming left V 2 bases short and J 7 bases short, with 8 bases between. This CDR3 is 12 amino acids long. Germline CDR1 ENHRY, CDR2 SYGVKD. The CDR3 DNA reads TGTGCCATCAGTGAGGGGGCCAGTGGCTACACCTTC. This translates into CAISEGASGYTF.

The V and J genes are TRBV4-1 and TRBJ2-1, with D perhaps TRBD1 (6 bases). V was clipped by 6 bases and J by 7 bases, with 13 bases between them. Germline V gene sequence: CDR1 MGHRA, CDR2 YSYEKL. The CDR3 length is 13 residues. The CDR3 DNA reads TGCGCCAGCAGTTTCGGACAGCCGAATGAGCAGTTCTTC. It specifies CASSFGQPNEQFF.

The rearrangement joins TRBV19 to TRBJ2-7; 10 nucleotides match TRBD2. The CDR3 length is 14 residues. After removal of 5 bases from V and 3 bases from J, the junction contained 4 bases not matched to a gene. Germline loops: CDR1 LNHDA, CDR2 SQIVND (reference sequence). The CDR3 bases are TGTGCCAGTAGTCTGAGCGGGAGGGACTACGAGCAGTACTTC. It yields the protein CASSLSGRDYEQYF.